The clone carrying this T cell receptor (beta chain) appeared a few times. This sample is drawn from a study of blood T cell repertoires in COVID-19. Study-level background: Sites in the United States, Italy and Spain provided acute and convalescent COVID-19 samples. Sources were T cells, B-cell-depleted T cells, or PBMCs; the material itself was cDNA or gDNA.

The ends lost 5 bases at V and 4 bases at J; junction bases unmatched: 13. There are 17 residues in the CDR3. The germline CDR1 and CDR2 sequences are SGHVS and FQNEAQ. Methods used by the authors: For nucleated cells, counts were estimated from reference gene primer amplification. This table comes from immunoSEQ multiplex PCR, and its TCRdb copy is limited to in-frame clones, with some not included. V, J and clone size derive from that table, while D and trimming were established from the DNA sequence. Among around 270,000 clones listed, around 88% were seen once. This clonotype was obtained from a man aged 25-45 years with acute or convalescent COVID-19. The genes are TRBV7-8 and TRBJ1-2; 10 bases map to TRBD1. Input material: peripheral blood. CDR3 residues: CASSTGTGVAASYGYTF. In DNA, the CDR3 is TGTGCCAGCAGCACCGGGACAGGGGTAGCGGCTAGCTATGGCTACACCTTC. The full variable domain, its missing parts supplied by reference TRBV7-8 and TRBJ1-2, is GAGVSQSPRYKVAKRGQDVALRCDPISGHVSLFWYQQALGQGPEFLTYFQNEAQLDKSGLPSDRFFAERPEGSVSTLKIQRTQQEDSAVYLCASSTGTGVAASYGYTFGSGTRLTVV.